Listed below are T cell receptor beta chains from one sample, sequenced in a study of blood T cell repertoires in COVID-19. Method: immunoSEQ multiplex PCR; TCRdb's copy keeps in-frame clones and lacks some. The sample lists more than 95,000 clones, around 84% occurring once. Input material: peripheral blood. All receptors come from a man in his 60s with acute or convalescent COVID-19. CDR3s include the opening cysteine and the closing phenylalanine or tryptophan. Some rows have no size entry. The others give once, few or many, or a class for an expanded clone.

V gene: TRBV29-1
clone size: once
J gene: TRBJ1-4
CDR3 protein: CSADNNEKLFF

V gene: TRBV7-2
clone size: -
J gene: TRBJ2-2
CDR3 protein: CASSQHPGLANTGELFF

V gene: TRBV5-4
clone size: -
J gene: TRBJ2-7
CDR3 protein: CASSRTSGRMYEQYF

V gene: TRBV10-3
clone size: -
J gene: TRBJ2-5
CDR3 protein: CAISESKGQGRETQYF

V gene: TRBV30
clone size: -
J gene: TRBJ1-2
CDR3 protein: CAWSPRPTGYGYTF

V gene: TRBV11-3
clone size: once
J gene: TRBJ1-2
CDR3 protein: CASGKSPSGTGYTF

V gene: TRBV5-4
clone size: -
J gene: TRBJ2-5
CDR3 protein: CASSVASGSETQYF

V gene: TRBV7-9
clone size: few
J gene: TRBJ1-2
CDR3 protein: CASSLEGASYGYTF

V gene: TRBV19
clone size: -
J gene: TRBJ1-2
CDR3 protein: CASLGAGGYTF

V gene: TRBV5-1
clone size: -
J gene: TRBJ2-2
CDR3 protein: CASSLAESRGELFF

V gene: TRBV10-3
clone size: -
J gene: TRBJ2-5
CDR3 protein: CATGTSGETQYF

V gene: TRBV2
clone size: -
J gene: TRBJ2-1
CDR3 protein: CASGPGQGAGNEQFF

V gene: TRBV28
clone size: -
J gene: TRBJ2-7
CDR3 protein: CASSFIRTGTGTSEQYF

V gene: TRBV27
clone size: -
J gene: TRBJ1-2
CDR3 protein: CASRDRRSYGYTF

V gene: TRBV6-5
clone size: -
J gene: TRBJ1-5
CDR3 protein: CASSRGQADQPQHF

V gene: TRBV24-1
clone size: -
J gene: TRBJ2-1
CDR3 protein: CATSDWAGLNEQFF

V gene: TRBV14
clone size: -
J gene: TRBJ2-1
CDR3 protein: CASRPGLAGGRSYNEQFF

V gene: TRBV2
clone size: -
J gene: TRBJ1-5
CDR3 protein: CASRSLVAQHF

V gene: TRBV5-8
clone size: few
J gene: TRBJ1-2
CDR3 protein: CASSSLRAENKKGYTF

V gene: TRBV15
clone size: -
J gene: TRBJ2-1
CDR3 protein: CATSSGLAYNEQFF

V gene: TRBV27
clone size: -
J gene: TRBJ2-1
CDR3 protein: CASSFSGLVFLSYNEQFF

V gene: TRBV6-4
clone size: -
J gene: TRBJ2-2
CDR3 protein: CASSPTSGWNTGELFF

V gene: TRBV6-6
clone size: -
J gene: TRBJ1-1
CDR3 protein: CASIRPPGTEAFF

V gene: TRBV18
clone size: -
J gene: TRBJ2-3
CDR3 protein: CASSETGGADTQYF